This T cell receptor beta chain came from a study of cytomegalovirus exposure and HLA in healthy donors. The PCR employed 60 Vbeta primers together with 13 Jbeta primers. Assay: immunoSEQ multiplex PCR; the TCRdb copy retains only in-frame clones and omits some. The data show under 200,000 clones, about 73% seen once. Study results and limitations: Donors belonging to an Asian-associated ancestry cluster reportedly showed fewer N-insertions in productive TCRs than the roughly 680-donor mean, according to what a later analysis found. HLA-A and HLA-B allele assignments for most subjects were reportedly predicted accurately using TCR beta sequences. Published work reported that the classifier diagnosed cytomegalovirus status with high specificity and sensitivity.

As for this clone: What it binds is not known.

This CDR3 spans 19 amino acids. V shed 0 bases and J 1 base; nucleotides not matched to a gene: 14. Germline loops: CDR1 SGHRS, CDR2 YFSETQ. The rearrangement links TRBV5-1 to TRBJ2-3, with TRBD2 matching over 7 bases. Sequenced material: PBMCs. The sequence derives from a woman aged 40 to 49 in good health and CMV-seronegative. For the CDR3, the DNA is TGCGCCAGCAGCTTGGGTCTGGGACTAACAAGTATGGGCACAGATACGCAGTATTTT. This translates into CASSLGLGLTSMGTDTQYF. Together with reference TRBV5-1 and TRBJ2-3, the CDR3 gives the full variable domain: KAGVTQTPRYLIKTRGQQVTLSCSPISGHRSVSWYQQTPGQGLQFLFEYFSETQRNKGNFPGRFSGRQFSNSRSEMNVSTLELGDSALYLCASSLGLGLTSMGTDTQYFGPGTRLTVL.